The 24 T cell receptor beta chains listed next were all sequenced from one sample in a study of T-cell reconstitution after alpha-beta-depleted transplantation in children (dated by TCRdb to about 2016). Per the publication, the treatment or condition label means: allogeneic hematopoietic cell transplantation with graft depleted of TCRalphabeta T cells and CD19 B cells. To prepare the library, PCR was applied. Sequenced on an Illumina HiSeq 2500. TCR library preparation used molecular barcoding, with unique molecular identifiers applied to normalize quantification of the TCRbeta repertoire. TCRdb reworked the public reads: Q25 trimming with fastp, MiXCR clone assembly, productive beta chains retained. Rows are unified per CDR3 protein, each entry keeping the most common DNA and genes. A total of about 900,000 distinct CDR3 sequences appear in this sample, about 26% of them only once. Clones ranked in the top ten supply roughly 31% of the sample.

Here the sequenced sample was PBMCs, mostly from graft donor cells, taken 360 days after TCRalphabeta/CD19-depleted stem cell transplant. These receptors came from a boy under two years old who had a stem cell transplant for SCID, so the T cells may come from the graft donor.

This clonotype has a count of ten or more. V usage is TRBV5-1 and J usage is TRBJ2-5; either TRBD1 or TRBD2 may fit D (5 bases each). V was pared by 2 bases and J by 4 bases, with 21 bases between. The CDR3 consists of 17 residues. The germline V gene has CDR1 SGHRS and CDR2 YFSETQ. CDR3 in amino acids: CASSLEGGQGRIETQYF. In DNA form, the CDR3 reads TGCGCCAGCAGCTTAGAAGGCGGGCAGGGTAGGATAGAGACCCAGTACTTC.

This clonotype was seen more than once but under ten times. The rearrangement joins TRBV29-1 to TRBJ1-1; 11 nucleotides match TRBD1. J lost 5 bases, V lost 7 bases, and 6 bases had no gene match. The CDR3 contains 13 residues. Germline V gives CDR1 SQVTM, CDR2 ANQGSEA. The CDR3 DNA reads TGCAGCGCTTGGGACAGGGGGGGGACTGAAGCTTTCTTT. It is translated as CSAWDRGGTEAFF.

This clonotype was picked up a small number of times. The chain uses TRBV11-2 and TRBJ2-7; possible D gene TRBD2, 6 bases. V was cut by 5 bases and J by 4 bases, with 21 bases left in between. The germline CDR1 and CDR2 sequences are SGHAT and FQNNGV. This CDR3 comprises 16 residues. CDR3 sequence: CASSPFGGTNRYEQYF. CDR3 bases: TGTGCCAGCAGCCCATTTGGAGGGACCAACCGATACGAGCAGTACTTC.

The chain links TRBV15 to TRBJ2-3; a weak D match, TRBD2 (6 bases). Deletions cut 0 bases from V and 0 bases from J, with 16 bases between. CDR1 and CDR2 (germline): LNHNV, YYDKDF (reference sequence). This CDR3 has 18 residues. Here the CDR3 DNA reads TGTGCCACCAGCAGAGAGGAGGGCGGGGCCTTTAGCACAGATACGCAGTATTTT. Translation gives CATSREEGGAFSTDTQYF.

This clonotype was observed a handful of times. The V call is TRBV7-9, the J call TRBJ1-1, with a weak D call TRBD1 (5 bases). Trimming removed 2 bases from V and 1 base from J, with 8 bases in between. Germline V lookup: CDR1 SEHNR, CDR2 FQNEAQ (reference sequence). CDR3 length equals 14 residues. The CDR3 DNA sequence: TGTGCCAGCAGCTTAAACCAGGGGAACACTGAAGCTTTCTTT. Amino acids: CASSLNQGNTEAFF. Full variable domain (missing parts from reference TRBV7-9 and TRBJ1-1): DTGVSQNPRHKITKRGQNVTFRCDPISEHNRLYWYRQTLGQGPEFLTYFQNEAQLEKSRLLSDRFSAERPKGSFSTLEIQRTEQGDSAMYLCASSLNQGNTEAFFGQGTRLTVV.

The J gene is TRBJ2-1, the V gene TRBV20-1; no definite D call. There are 17 residues in the CDR3. V gave up 3 bases and J gave up 0 bases, with 18 bases separating them. Looked up from germline, CDR1 is DFQATT and CDR2 is SNEGSKA (reference sequence). CDR3 in DNA: TGCAGTGCTAGTGAGCTAGGCTGGGGTGGCTCCTACAATGAGCAGTTCTTC. Translating gives CSASELGWGGSYNEQFF.

The V call is TRBV2, the J call TRBJ1-5; the D gene is possibly TRBD1 (6 bases). Germline-derived CDR1 and CDR2 are SNHLY and FYNNEI. Trimming removed 6 bases at V and 2 bases at J, with 11 bases between. This CDR3 spans 14 amino acids. The CDR3: CASRKGEGNQPQHF. CDR3 nucleotides: TGTGCCAGCAGGAAGGGGGAGGGCAATCAGCCCCAGCATTTT. The variable domain in full, completed from reference TRBV2 and TRBJ1-5, reads EPEVTQTPSHQVTQMGQEVILRCVPISNHLYFYWYRQILGQKVEFLVSFYNNEISEKSEIFDDQFSVERPDGSNFTLKIRSTKLEDSAMYFCASRKGEGNQPQHFGDGTRLSIL.

The chain has TRBV29-1 and TRBJ2-5; D perhaps matches TRBD1 (6 bases). This CDR3 has 14 amino acids. The V gene's germline CDR1 is SQVTM and CDR2 ANQGSEA. Trimming stripped 6 bases from V and 4 bases from J, with 18 bases between. This chain's CDR3 is CSVRNPSGAETQYF. CDR3 DNA sequence: TGCAGCGTCAGAAACCCATCAGGGGCAGAGACCCAGTACTTC.

This clonotype showed up many times. The chain combines TRBV18 with TRBJ2-1; D possibly corresponds to TRBD2 (6 bases). Germline-derived CDR1 and CDR2 are KGHSH and LQKENI. Trimming took 2 bases from V and 8 from J, leaving 16 bases between them. The CDR3 is made up of 15 amino acids. CDR3 nucleotides: TGTGCCAGCTCACCAGGTAGTCGGGGGTTGGATGAGCAGTTCTTC. This encodes CASSPGSRGLDEQFF.

This clonotype was counted between two and nine times. A read error may produce the germline difference seen at one junction end. The J gene is TRBJ2-7, the V gene TRBV5-1; TRBD2 matches 8 bases. Germline V lookup: CDR1 SGHRS, CDR2 YFSETQ. The CDR3 length is 13 residues. CDR3 sequence reads: CASSYGRGGEEYF. The CDR3 DNA reads TGCGCCAGCAGCTACGGGAGGGGGGGCGAGGAGTACTTC.

The rearrangement uses TRBV20-1 and TRBJ2-3; 10 nucleotides match TRBD2. Trimming took 0 bases from V and 0 from J; bases not matched to a gene: 9. The germline V gene encodes CDR1 DFQATT and CDR2 SNEGSKA (reference sequence). The CDR3 is 18 amino acids. CDR3 protein: CSARDGASGGHSTDTQYF. CDR3 in DNA: TGCAGTGCTAGAGATGGAGCTAGCGGGGGTCACAGCACAGATACGCAGTATTTT.

This clonotype came up a few times. V and J are TRBV21-1 and TRBJ1-2. TRBV21-1 counts as a pseudogene. CDR3 length: 13 residues. CDR3 coding DNA: TGTGCCAGACCCGCGGCCAGCTCCAATGGCTACACCTTC. Its translation: CARPAASSNGYTF.

This clonotype was picked up a small number of times. The chain employs TRBV9 and TRBJ2-5; D gene unclear. The CDR3 has 12 amino acids. CDR1 is SGDLS and CDR2 is YYNGEE in the germline V gene. V lost 1 base, J lost 4 bases, and 5 bases lay in between. The CDR3 DNA is TGTGCCAGCAGCGTACCGGGAGAGACCCAGTACTTC. Translating gives CASSVPGETQYF.

As DNA, the CDR3 is TGTGCCAGCAGCCCGACTAGCGTCTACAATGAGCAGTTCTTC. Its protein product is CASSPTSVYNEQFF. The chain employs TRBV7-2 and TRBJ2-1; 8 nucleotides match TRBD2. Germline V gene data show CDR1 as SGHTA and CDR2 as FQGNSA. Germline trimming cut 5 bases from V and 3 bases from J; bases unmatched to any gene: 3. The CDR3 sequence is 14 residues long.

V usage is TRBV6-2 or TRBV6-3 and J usage is TRBJ1-1; a weak D match, TRBD1 (5 bases). Trimming took off 6 bases at V and 1 base at J, with 12 bases between the two ends. Germline assignment: CDR1 MNHEY and CDR2 SVGEGT. The CDR3 loop spans 14 amino acids. CDR3 loop: CASRAPDRNTEAFF. The CDR3 DNA reads as TGTGCCAGCAGAGCACCCGACAGGAACACTGAAGCTTTCTTT.

This clonotype occurred a few times. V gene TRBV7-2 combines with J gene TRBJ2-4; 7 bases line up with TRBD1. There are 14 residues in the CDR3. With V trimmed by 5 bases and J by 7 bases, 8 bases remained unmatched. Germline-derived CDR1 and CDR2 are SGHTA and FQGNSA. For the CDR3, the DNA is TGTGCCAGCAGCCCGACAGGGTTTGCGAACATTCAGTACTTC. Protein: CASSPTGFANIQYF.

The table lists this clonotype with a few counts. The chain carries TRBV7-2 and TRBJ2-1; tentative D call: TRBD2 (5 bases). The CDR3 loop spans 17 amino acids. Trimming pared 5 bases from V and 4 bases from J, leaving 21 bases between. The germline gives CDR1 SGHTA, CDR2 FQGNSA. As DNA, the CDR3 is TGTGCCAGCAGCCCCCCAGGAACGGGTCGGAGGTACAATGAGCAGTTCTTC. Residues: CASSPPGTGRRYNEQFF.

This clonotype was recorded many times. This sequence joins TRBV24-1 and TRBJ2-2, with 8 bases that match TRBD1. From germline, CDR1 is KGHDR and CDR2 SFDVKD. J lost 2 bases, V lost 4 bases, and 8 bases had no gene match. The CDR3 consists of 17 residues. CDR3 bases: TGTGCCACCAGTGACTTGACAGGGGAGAGTAACACCGGGGAGCTGTTTTTT. It codes for CATSDLTGESNTGELFF.

V gene TRBV11-1 combines with J gene TRBJ2-1, with 11 bases matching TRBD2. In germline, CDR1 is SGHAT, CDR2 FQDESV (reference sequence). With 7 bases clipped from V and 0 bases from J, the junction kept 20 bases outside the gene matches. The CDR3 runs to 21 residues. The CDR3 coding sequence is TGTGCCAGCACCCTTAGTTTTCCAACTAGCGGGGGCCTGGTCTCCTACAATGAGCAGTTCTTC. This gives the protein CASTLSFPTSGGLVSYNEQFF.

In this sample, this clonotype turned up a few times. The CDR3 spells CASTRAGGYTDTQYF. The CDR3 nucleotides read TGCGCCAGCACCAGAGCGGGGGGCTACACAGATACGCAGTATTTT. The chain couples TRBV5-1 to TRBJ2-3; 9 nucleotides align to TRBD2. V trimming: 6 bases; J trimming: 2 bases; junction bases outside the gene matches: 7. The CDR3 has 15 residues. Germline V gene sequence: CDR1 SGHRS, CDR2 YFSETQ.

There are a few counts of this clonotype. V usage is TRBV29-1 and J usage is TRBJ2-7, with D uncertain. Trimming cost V 4 bases and J 4 bases, with 14 bases left between them. CDR1 and CDR2 (germline): SQVTM, ANQGSEA. This CDR3 has 13 residues. The CDR3 coding sequence is TGCAGCGTTGTGAGGCCTCCTCGGTACGAGCAGTACTTC. Translated, it gives CSVVRPPRYEQYF.

This rearrangement joins TRBV5-1 to TRBJ2-3; D gene unclear. With 0 bases removed from V and 0 bases from J, the gap between germline ends came to 11 bases. Germline V CDR1 and CDR2: SGHRS, YFSETQ. The length of the CDR3 is 16 residues. CDR3 nucleotides: TGCGCCAGCAGCTTGGTCATCTTCCCAAGCACAGATACGCAGTATTTT. It translates to CASSLVIFPSTDTQYF.

The chain recombines TRBV5-1 with TRBJ2-1; TRBD1 matches at 8 bases. Germline V CDR1 and CDR2: SGHRS, YFSETQ. J was trimmed by 3 bases and V by 1 base; bases with no gene match: 9. This CDR3 comprises 17 residues. CDR3 loop: CASSLREETGDYNEQFF. CDR3 in DNA: TGCGCCAGCAGCTTGCGAGAGGAGACAGGGGACTACAATGAGCAGTTCTTC. Combining the CDR3 with reference TRBV5-1 and TRBJ2-1 gives the whole variable domain KAGVTQTPRYLIKTRGQQVTLSCSPISGHRSVSWYQQTPGQGLQFLFEYFSETQRNKGNFPGRFSGRQFSNSRSEMNVSTLELGDSALYLCASSLREETGDYNEQFFGPGTRLTVL.

The V and J genes are TRBV12-3 or TRBV12-4 and TRBJ2-7, with 7 bases that match TRBD1. CDR3 length: 15 residues. V trimming: 5 bases; J trimming: 2 bases; junction bases outside the gene matches: 9. This chain's CDR3 is CASSERGPQTYEQYF. DNA of the CDR3: TGTGCCAGCAGTGAAAGGGGGCCACAAACCTACGAGCAGTACTTC.